This T cell receptor beta chain came from a study of identical twins' blood T cells. Background on the study: Some 52 million reads came from about 12 libraries, six alpha, six beta.

Donors were six healthy women in three monozygous twin pairs. In the case of this clonotype: Its antigen is not known. Its ends do not fully match the called genes, so a read error is possible.

Each CDR3 protein gets one entry after TCRdb re-called the 5' RACE reads with MiXCR. Seen here are 350,000 to 400,000 distinct CDR3 sequences, over 25% observed once, and the top ten hold about 6%. This CDR3 spans 16 amino acids. CDR1 is SGHVS, CDR2 FQNEAQ, per germline. Study findings and constraints: Shared CDR3 clonotype counts tracked mainly the product of cloneset sizes.

The chain carries TRBV7-8 and TRBJ2-1, with 10 bases fitting TRBD1. Specimen: PBMCs. This TCR derives from a woman between 18 and 50 years old in good health. CDR3 region: CARRATGTGAYNEQFF. In nucleotides, the CDR3 is TGTGCCCGCAGGGCTACCGGGACAGGGGCTTACAATGAGCAGTTCTTC. Variable domain in full (rest from reference TRBV7-8 and TRBJ2-1): GAGVSQSPRYKVAKRGQDVALRCDPISGHVSLFWYQQALGQGPEFLTYFQNEAQLDKSGLPSDRFFAERPEGSVSTLKIQRTQQEDSAVYLCARRATGTGAYNEQFFGPGTRLTVL.